Listed here are 8 T cell receptor beta chains from one sample, sequenced in a study of cytomegalovirus exposure and HLA in healthy donors. PCR amplification relied on 60 Vbeta primers (plus 13 Jbeta primers). The data were produced by immunoSEQ multiplex PCR, yet TCRdb's version contains in-frame clones alone and is incomplete. The sample consists of around 130,000 clones, roughly 80% of them appearing once. Sample: PBMCs. The receptors come from a man aged 25-45 years in good health and CMV-seronegative.

This chain uses TRBV27 with TRBJ1-4; D uncertain. Germline V gives CDR1 MNHEY, CDR2 SMNVEV (reference sequence). This CDR3 has 15 residues. Trimming shortened V by 6 bases and J by 5 bases, and 16 bases separated the two germline ends. CDR3 residues: CASRGIGSDNEKLFF. The CDR3 bases are TGTGCCAGCAGGGGCATTGGGTCAGACAATGAAAAACTGTTTTTT.

The chain has TRBV15 and TRBJ2-3, with 7 bases lining up with TRBD2. This CDR3 has 16 residues. The J segment lost 3 bases and the V segment lost 5 bases, leaving 11 bases of the junction unmatched. Per the germline V gene, CDR1 is LNHNV and CDR2 is YYDKDF (reference sequence). In DNA form, the CDR3 reads TGTGCCACCAGCTCAACCCCCCAGCGGGGAACAGATACGCAGTATTTT. Amino acids: CATSSTPQRGTDTQYF.

The chain has TRBV6-5 and TRBJ1-2; 9 nucleotides agree with TRBD1. CDR1 MNHEY and CDR2 SVGAGI come from the germline V gene. V lost 6 bases and J lost 5; bases outside the gene matches: 7. CDR3 length equals 14 residues. CDR3 nucleotide sequence: TGTGCCAGCAGACCCGGGACAGGGTATTATGGCTACACCTTC. Protein product: CASRPGTGYYGYTF.

CDR3 sequence: CASSFSGINEQYF. CDR3 bases: TGCGCCAGCAGCTTTTCGGGGATCAACGAGCAGTACTTC. The rearrangement joins TRBV5-1 to TRBJ2-7; D may be TRBD2 (5 bases). The V end was cut by 2 bases, the J end by 5 bases, with 11 bases between. Germline CDR1 is SGHRS and CDR2 is YFSETQ. The CDR3 has 13 residues.

This chain connects TRBV9 to TRBJ1-1, with 7 bases that match TRBD1. The CDR3 spans 16 residues. J gave up 5 bases and V 0 bases, and 10 bases lay outside the gene matches. Germline V gene lookup returns CDR1 SGDLS and CDR2 YYNGEE. The chain's CDR3 is CASSVDRSRGRTEAFF. CDR3 in DNA: TGTGCCAGCAGCGTAGATCGATCGAGGGGGCGGACTGAAGCTTTCTTT.

V usage is TRBV29-1 and J usage is TRBJ2-5; perhaps TRBD1 as D (5 bases). The DNA end favors TRBJ2-7, so the J call may be wrong. The CDR3 runs to 13 residues. Germline CDR1 and CDR2: SQVTM and ANQGSEA. CDR3 region: CSVEWQGKDEQYF. The CDR3 DNA is TGCAGCGTTGAATGGCAGGGTAAGGACGAGCAGTACTTC.

In this sample, this clone turned up once. This chain links TRBV5-8 with TRBJ1-1; 7 bases fit TRBD1. The V gene's germline CDR1 is SGHTS and CDR2 YDEGEE. The V and J ends lost 4 bases and 5 bases, in that order; junction bases with no gene match: 5. The CDR3 is made up of 13 amino acids. DNA for the CDR3: TGTGCCAGCAGCCTATACAGGGGTACTGAAGCTTTCTTT. This gives the protein CASSLYRGTEAFF.

V and J are TRBV27 and TRBJ1-1; D might be TRBD1 (6 bases). The CDR3 consists of 14 residues. From germline, CDR1 is MNHEY and CDR2 SMNVEV (reference sequence). Trimming removed 6 bases at V and 4 bases at J, with 15 bases between. Written as DNA, the CDR3 is TGTGCCAGCAGCGTTGTGGGACAAGTCACTGAAGCTTTCTTT. Translating gives CASSVVGQVTEAFF.